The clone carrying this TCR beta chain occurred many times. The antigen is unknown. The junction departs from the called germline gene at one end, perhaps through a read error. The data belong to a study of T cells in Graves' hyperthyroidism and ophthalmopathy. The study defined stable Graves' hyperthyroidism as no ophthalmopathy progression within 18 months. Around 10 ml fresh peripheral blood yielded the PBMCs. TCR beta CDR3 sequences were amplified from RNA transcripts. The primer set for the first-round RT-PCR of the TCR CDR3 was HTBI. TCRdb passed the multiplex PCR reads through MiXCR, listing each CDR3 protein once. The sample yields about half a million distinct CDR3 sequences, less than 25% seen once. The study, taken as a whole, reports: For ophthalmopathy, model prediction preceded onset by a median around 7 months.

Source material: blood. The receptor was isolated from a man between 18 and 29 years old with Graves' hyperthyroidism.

The CDR3 spells CASSNWDLYGCTF. CDR3 sequence (DNA): TGTGCCAGTAGTAATTGGGACCTCTATGGCTGCACCTTC. V and J are TRBV19 and TRBJ1-2; tentative D call: TRBD1 (5 bases). The CDR3 runs to 13 residues. Germline lookup yields CDR1 LNHDA and CDR2 SQIVND (reference sequence).